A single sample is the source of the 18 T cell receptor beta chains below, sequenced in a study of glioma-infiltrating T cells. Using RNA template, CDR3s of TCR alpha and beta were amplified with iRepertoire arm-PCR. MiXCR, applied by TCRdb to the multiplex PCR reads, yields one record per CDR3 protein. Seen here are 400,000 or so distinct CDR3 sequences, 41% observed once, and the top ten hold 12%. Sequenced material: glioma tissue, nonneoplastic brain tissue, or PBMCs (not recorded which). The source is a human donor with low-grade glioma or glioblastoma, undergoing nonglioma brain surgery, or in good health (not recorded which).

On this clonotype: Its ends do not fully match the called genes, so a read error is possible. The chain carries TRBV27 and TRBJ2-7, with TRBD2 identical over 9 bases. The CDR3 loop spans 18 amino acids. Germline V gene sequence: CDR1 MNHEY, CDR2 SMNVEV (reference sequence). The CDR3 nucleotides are TGTGCCAGCAGCTTAGCGCTAACACTAGCGGGTCTCGCCTACGAGCGGTACTTC. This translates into CASSLALTLAGLAYERYF.

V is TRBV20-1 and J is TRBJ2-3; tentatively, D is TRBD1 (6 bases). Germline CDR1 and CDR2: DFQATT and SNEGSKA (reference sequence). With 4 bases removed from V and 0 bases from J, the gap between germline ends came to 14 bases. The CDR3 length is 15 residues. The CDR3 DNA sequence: TGCAGTGCTACAAGGACAGTACACAGCACAGATACGCAGTATTTT. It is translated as CSATRTVHSTDTQYF.

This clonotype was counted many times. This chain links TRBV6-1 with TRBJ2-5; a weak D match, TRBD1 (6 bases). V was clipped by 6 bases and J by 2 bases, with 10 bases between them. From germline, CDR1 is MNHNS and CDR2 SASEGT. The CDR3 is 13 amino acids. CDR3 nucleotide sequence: TGTGCCAGCAGCCAGGGGCAGCAAGAGACCCAGTACTTC. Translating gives CASSQGQQETQYF.

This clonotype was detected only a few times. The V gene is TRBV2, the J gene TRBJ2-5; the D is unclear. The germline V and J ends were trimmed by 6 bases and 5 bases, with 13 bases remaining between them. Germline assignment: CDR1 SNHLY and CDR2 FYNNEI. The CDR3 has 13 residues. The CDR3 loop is CASSFAVQETQYF. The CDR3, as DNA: TGTGCCAGCAGCTTTGCAGTCCAGGAGACCCAGTACTTC.

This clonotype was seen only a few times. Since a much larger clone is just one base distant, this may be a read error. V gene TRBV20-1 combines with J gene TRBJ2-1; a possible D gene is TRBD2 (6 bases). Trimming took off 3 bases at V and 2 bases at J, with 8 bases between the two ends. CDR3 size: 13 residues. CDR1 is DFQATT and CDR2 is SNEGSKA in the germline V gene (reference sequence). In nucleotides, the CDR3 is TGCAGTGCTAGCGGGAGCCCCTACAATGAGCAGTTCTTC. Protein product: CSASGSPYNEQFF.

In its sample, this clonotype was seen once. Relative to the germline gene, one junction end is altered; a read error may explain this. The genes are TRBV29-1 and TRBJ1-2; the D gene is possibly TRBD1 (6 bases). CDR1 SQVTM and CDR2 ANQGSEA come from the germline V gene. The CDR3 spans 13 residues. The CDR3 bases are TGCAGCGTTGACCCGGGCGACAGGCAGGGCTGCACCTTC. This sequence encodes CSVDPGDRQGCTF.

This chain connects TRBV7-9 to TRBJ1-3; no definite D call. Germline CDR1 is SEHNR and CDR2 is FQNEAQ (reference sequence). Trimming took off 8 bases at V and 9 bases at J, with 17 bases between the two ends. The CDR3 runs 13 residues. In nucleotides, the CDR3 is TGTGCCAGCGAGAACGGCCGGCTGGGCACCATATATTTT. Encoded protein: CASENGRLGTIYF.

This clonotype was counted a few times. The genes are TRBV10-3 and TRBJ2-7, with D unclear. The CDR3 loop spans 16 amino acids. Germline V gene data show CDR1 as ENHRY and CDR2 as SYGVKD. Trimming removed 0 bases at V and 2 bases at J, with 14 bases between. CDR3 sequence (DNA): TGTGCCATCAGTGAGTCGTTAGCCGAACCTCCCTACGAGCAGTACTTC. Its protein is CAISESLAEPPYEQYF.

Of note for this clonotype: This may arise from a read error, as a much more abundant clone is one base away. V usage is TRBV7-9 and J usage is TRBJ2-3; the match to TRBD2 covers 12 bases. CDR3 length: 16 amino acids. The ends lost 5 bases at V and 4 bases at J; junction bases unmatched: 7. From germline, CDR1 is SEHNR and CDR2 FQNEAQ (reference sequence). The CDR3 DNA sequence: TGTGCCAGCAGCCCCCTACTAGCGGGAGGTTCAGATACGCAGTATTTT. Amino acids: CASSPLLAGGSDTQYF.

The CDR3, as DNA: TGTGCCAGCAGCCAAGTTGCAGGGGGCGAAGGCGCTGAAGCTTTCTTT. It translates to CASSQVAGGEGAEAFF. The chain carries TRBV4-2 and TRBJ1-1; 8 positions agree with TRBD1. J lost 6 bases, V lost 1 base, and 10 bases had no gene match. The CDR3 has 16 residues. Per germline, CDR1 LGHNA and CDR2 YNFKEQ.

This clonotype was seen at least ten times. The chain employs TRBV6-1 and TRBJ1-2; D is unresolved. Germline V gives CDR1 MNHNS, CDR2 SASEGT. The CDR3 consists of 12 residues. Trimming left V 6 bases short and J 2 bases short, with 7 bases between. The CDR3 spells CASSPYNYGYTF. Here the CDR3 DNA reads TGTGCCAGCAGCCCCTACAACTATGGCTACACCTTC.

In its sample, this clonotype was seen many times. The CDR3: CSAPKDGYGYTF. CDR3 in DNA: TGCAGTGCCCCCAAGGACGGCTATGGCTACACCTTC. The chain couples TRBV20-1 to TRBJ1-2; no definite D call. V lost 6 bases and J 4 bases, leaving 12 bases between the germline ends. This CDR3 is built from 12 residues. Germline V gene sequence: CDR1 DFQATT, CDR2 SNEGSKA (reference sequence).

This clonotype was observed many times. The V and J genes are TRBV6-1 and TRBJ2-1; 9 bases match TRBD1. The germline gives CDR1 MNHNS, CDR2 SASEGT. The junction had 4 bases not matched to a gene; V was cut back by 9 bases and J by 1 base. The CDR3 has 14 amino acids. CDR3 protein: CASRTGVSYNEQFF. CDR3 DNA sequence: TGTGCCAGTAGGACAGGGGTTTCCTACAATGAGCAGTTCTTC.

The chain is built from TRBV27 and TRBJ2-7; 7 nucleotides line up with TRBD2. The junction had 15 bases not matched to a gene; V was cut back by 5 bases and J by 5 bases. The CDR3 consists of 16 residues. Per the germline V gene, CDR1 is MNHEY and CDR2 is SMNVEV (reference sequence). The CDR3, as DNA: TGTGCCAGCAGTCCCCTCCCGTTTGCGGGAGTTGACGAGCAGTACTTC. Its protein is CASSPLPFAGVDEQYF.

The CDR3 loop reads CSVWGRVYGYTF. CDR3 DNA: TGCAGCGTTTGGGGCAGGGTCTATGGCTACACCTTC. V is TRBV29-1 and J is TRBJ1-2, with D possibly matching TRBD1 (5 bases). The ends were cut back, 5 bases at V and 4 bases at J, with 11 bases in the middle. The CDR3 spans 12 residues. The germline gives CDR1 SQVTM, CDR2 ANQGSEA.

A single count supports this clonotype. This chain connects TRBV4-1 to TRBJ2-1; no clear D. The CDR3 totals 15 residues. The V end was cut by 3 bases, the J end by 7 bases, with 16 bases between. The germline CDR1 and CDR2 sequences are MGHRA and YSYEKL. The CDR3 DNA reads TGCGCCAGCAGCCATCGCGAGCCCCCGTCGAATGAGCAGTTCTTC. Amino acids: CASSHREPPSNEQFF.

CDR3 loop: CSAREGGLASYEQYF. DNA for the CDR3: TGCAGTGCTAGGGAGGGGGGACTAGCCTCCTACGAGCAGTACTTC. This chain uses TRBV20-1 with TRBJ2-7; TRBD2 matches 9 bases. V trimming: 3 bases; J trimming: 0 bases; junction bases outside the gene matches: 6. Per germline, CDR1 DFQATT and CDR2 SNEGSKA (reference sequence). The CDR3 sequence is 15 residues long.

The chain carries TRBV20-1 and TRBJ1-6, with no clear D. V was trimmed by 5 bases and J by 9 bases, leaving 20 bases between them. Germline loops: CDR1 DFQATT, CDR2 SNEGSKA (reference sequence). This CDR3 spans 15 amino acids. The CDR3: CSALPRPGRGSPLHF. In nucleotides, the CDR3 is TGCAGTGCTCTCCCCAGGCCAGGCCGAGGTTCACCCCTCCACTTT.